What follows is one T cell receptor beta chain and its context. This CDR3 is 20 amino acids long. Germline V gene data show CDR1 as SGHVS and CDR2 as FQNEAQ. The junction had 21 bases not matched to a gene; V was cut back by 6 bases and J by 0 bases. Attachment of unique molecular identifiers was made to individual cDNA molecules. TCRdb used MiXCR to reprocess the 5' RACE reads, holding one entry per CDR3 protein. The sample has about 64,000 distinct CDR3 sequences; 10% to 15% are singletons. The data belong to a study of early T cells in non-severe SARS-CoV-2 infection. Study-wide context: Unsorted whole blood bulk RNA was sequenced, with unpaired chains.

Sequencing used whole blood, obtained at baseline. The sequence was obtained from an adult who was a healthcare worker with PCR-confirmed SARS-CoV-2 infection or an uninfected control (not recorded which). The rearrangement uses TRBV7-8 and TRBJ2-3; TRBD2 aligns across 7 bases. The CDR3 bases are TGTGCCAGCAGTTTCCCGGGGAGTCGCGGGGGAGAAATTAGCACAGATACGCAGTATTTT. Its translation: CASSFPGSRGGEISTDTQYF.